This entry lists 7 T cell receptor beta chains sequenced from one sample in a study of early T cells in non-severe SARS-CoV-2 infection (dated by TCRdb to the early 2020s). Libraries came from 5' RACE. Data came from a NextSeq 500. TCRdb reprocessing: public reads trimmed at Q25 with fastp, clones called with MiXCR, in-frame beta chains kept. Rows with a matching CDR3 protein are joined into one entry that keeps the most common DNA and genes. For this sample there are fewer than 40,000 distinct CDR3 sequences; around 7% appear just once. 2.5% to 3% of the sample lies in the top ten. Material: whole blood. The source of these receptors is an adult who was a healthcare worker with PCR-confirmed SARS-CoV-2 infection or an uninfected control (not recorded which).

This rearrangement joins TRBV7-8 to TRBJ1-2; possible D gene TRBD1, 5 bases. Looked up from germline, CDR1 is SGHVS and CDR2 is FQNEAQ. This CDR3 comprises 16 residues. V was pared by 3 bases and J by 0 bases, with 14 bases between. In nucleotides, the CDR3 is TGTGCCAGCAGCTTCCAGGGTGGCTCTGCTAACTATGGCTACACCTTC. Protein sequence: CASSFQGGSANYGYTF.

The table lists this clonotype with many counts. The gene calls are TRBV20-1 and TRBJ2-7; TRBD2 might be the D (5 bases). The CDR3 has 13 residues. Germline loops: CDR1 DFQATT, CDR2 SNEGSKA (reference sequence). V dropped 0 bases and J dropped 4 bases, with 10 bases sitting between them. The CDR3 DNA is TGCAGTGCTAGAGATCTAAGGACTTACGAGCAGTACTTC. It is translated as CSARDLRTYEQYF.

This clonotype was counted many times. V and J are TRBV12-3 or TRBV12-4 and TRBJ1-2; D gene uncertain. V was pared by 4 bases and J by 7 bases, with 13 bases between. The CDR3 is 13 amino acids. This chain's CDR3 is CASSYGPVGGYTF. CDR3 DNA: TGTGCCAGCAGTTACGGACCCGTGGGTGGCTACACCTTC.

The sample holds many counts of this clonotype. This chain uses TRBV5-6 with TRBJ2-3; D gene uncertain. Looked up from germline, CDR1 is SGHDT and CDR2 is YYEEEE. Between the trimmed V and J ends, which lost 1 base and 2 bases, there was a span of 17 bases. The CDR3 runs 17 residues. DNA of the CDR3: TGTGCCAGCAGCTTGCCACAGACTCTAATCATCACAGATACGCAGTATTTT. Translation gives CASSLPQTLIITDTQYF.

This clonotype was observed at least ten times. This chain uses TRBV28 with TRBJ2-1; 13 bases are shared with TRBD2. The CDR3 is made up of 23 amino acids. With V trimmed by 4 bases and J by 4 bases, 25 bases remained unmatched. CDR1 is MDHEN and CDR2 is SYDVKM in the germline V gene. Here the CDR3 reads CASSSSPDGLAGDQLALYNEQFF. CDR3 bases: TGTGCCAGCAGTTCCTCACCTGATGGACTAGCGGGGGATCAGTTGGCCCTTTACAATGAGCAGTTCTTC.

This clonotype was observed many times. The CDR3 protein is CASSLSLGYEQYF. For the CDR3, the DNA is TGTGCCAGCAGTCTAAGCCTGGGTTACGAGCAGTACTTC. The V call is TRBV12-3 or TRBV12-4, the J call TRBJ2-7; no definite D call. V was clipped by 5 bases and J by 4 bases, with 12 bases between them. CDR3 length: 13 residues.

This chain links TRBV12-5 with TRBJ2-1, with D possibly matching TRBD2 (5 bases). The CDR3 loop spans 16 amino acids. CDR1 and CDR2 (germline): LGHNT, FRNRAP. V was clipped by 0 bases and J by 0 bases, with 9 bases between them. The chain's CDR3 is CASGLVLGSSYNEQFF. In nucleotides, the CDR3 is TGTGCTAGTGGTTTGGTATTGGGGAGCTCCTACAATGAGCAGTTCTTC.